These 22 T cell receptor beta chains originate from one sample sequenced in a study of CD4 and CD8 cells across lung adenocarcinoma regions. TCRdb called the PCR reads again in MiXCR, with one record for every CDR3 protein. Among 2,000 to 3,000 distinct CDR3 sequences listed, about 68% were seen once. The sequenced sample was CD4+ T cells from the center of a lung tumor. These receptors came from a female donor with lung adenocarcinoma. The CD4 and CD8 labels of this study may be unreliable.

The rearrangement joins TRBV6-1 to TRBJ2-2; 9 bases match TRBD1. V shed 6 bases, J shed 5 bases, and the junction held 7 bases outside the gene matches. Per the germline V gene, CDR1 is MNHNS and CDR2 is SASEGT. The CDR3 is 15 residues long. The CDR3 reads CASRGTGSRTGELFF. The CDR3 nucleotides are TGTGCCAGCAGGGGGACAGGGAGTAGGACCGGGGAGCTGTTTTTT.

The chain carries TRBV6-1 and TRBJ2-1; the match to TRBD2 covers 7 bases. The J segment lost 9 bases and the V segment lost 6 bases, leaving 8 bases of the junction unmatched. Germline CDR1 and CDR2: MNHNS and SASEGT. The CDR3 consists of 13 residues. The CDR3 DNA is TGTGCCAGCAGCCAGACTAGGGAGGGTGAGCAGTTCTTC. Translation gives CASSQTREGEQFF.

The rearrangement links TRBV6-1 to TRBJ2-1, with 8 bases identical to TRBD2. CDR3 length: 18 amino acids. In germline, CDR1 is MNHNS, CDR2 SASEGT. J was trimmed by 2 bases and V by 2 bases; bases with no gene match: 11. The CDR3: CASSEFSGAPPPYNEQFF. Here the CDR3 DNA reads TGTGCCAGCAGTGAATTTAGCGGGGCCCCACCCCCCTACAATGAGCAGTTCTTC.

The rearrangement uses TRBV10-1 and TRBJ2-5, with 13 bases fitting TRBD2. Judging by the DNA end, TRBJ2-7 fits better; the J call may be wrong. CDR3 length: 19 amino acids. Germline lookup yields CDR1 WNHNN and CDR2 SYGVQD (reference sequence). The CDR3: CASRTSGRNAEKDPYEQYF. Here the CDR3 DNA reads TGCGCCAGCAGGACTAGCGGGAGGAATGCTGAAAAAGACCCCTACGAGCAGTACTTC.

On this clonotype: At one end, the junction sequence differs from germline, possibly due to a read error. V is TRBV6-1 and J is TRBJ2-1; D remains unclear. Looked up from germline, CDR1 is MNHNS and CDR2 is SASEGT. This CDR3 contains 15 residues. CDR3 nucleotides: TGTGCCAGCAGTAAACATGGTGTGGGCTACGATACGCAGTACTTT. Protein sequence: CASSKHGVGYDTQYF.

Here the CDR3 reads CASSLGGRGSNGELFF. The CDR3 DNA follows: TGTGCCAGCAGCTTAGGGGGGCGGGGGAGCAACGGGGAGCTGTTTTTT. The gene calls are TRBV7-2 and TRBJ2-2; TRBD2 is a possible D gene (7 bases). Trimming removed 1 base at V and 7 bases at J, with 16 bases between. From germline, CDR1 is SGHTA and CDR2 FQGNSA. The CDR3 spans 16 residues.

The chain couples TRBV12-3 or TRBV12-4 to TRBJ2-5; D unresolved. The germline V and J ends were trimmed by 2 bases and 1 base, with 8 bases remaining between them. The CDR3 is 14 residues long. CDR3 in DNA: TGTGCCAGCAGTTTACCCCAGTCCCAAGAGACCCAGTACTTC. It translates to CASSLPQSQETQYF.

CDR3 coding DNA: TGTGCCAGCAGTGGTCAAGCGGGGACATACGAGCAGTACTTC. Translating it yields CASSGQAGTYEQYF. The V gene is TRBV6-1, the J gene TRBJ2-5; D might be TRBD2 (7 bases). The DNA matches TRBJ2-7 better at its end, which makes the J call doubtful. The CDR3 totals 14 residues. The V gene's germline CDR1 is MNHNS and CDR2 SASEGT.

This clonotype has more than one count but fewer than ten. The DNA for the CDR3 is TGTGCCAGCAGCCCCGGGACAAATCGGCGAGAGACCCAGTACTTC. This encodes CASSPGTNRRETQYF. The chain joins TRBV6-1 to TRBJ2-1; D might be TRBD1 (6 bases). The J call may not be correct, given that the DNA end is closer to TRBJ2-5. CDR3 length equals 15 residues. Germline lookup yields CDR1 MNHNS and CDR2 SASEGT.

The J gene is TRBJ2-3, the V gene TRBV10-1; the match to TRBD2 covers 10 bases. This CDR3 has 14 residues. CDR1 and CDR2 (germline): WNHNN, SYGVQD (reference sequence). The trim removed 5 bases at V and 2 bases at J, leaving 1 base unmatched. CDR3 residues: CASSLAGDTDTQYF. The CDR3 region has the DNA TGCGCCAGCAGTCTAGCGGGAGACACAGATACGCAGTATTTT.

This clonotype was observed a handful of times. This chain joins TRBV12-3 or TRBV12-4 and TRBJ2-1; 8 bases are shared with TRBD2. The CDR3 length is 15 residues. J lost 13 bases, V lost 3 bases, and 14 bases had no gene match. This CDR3 is CASSFIREGGQTQFF. The CDR3 coding sequence is TGTGCCAGCAGTTTTATCCGGGAGGGAGGGCAGACCCAGTTCTTC.

This clonotype has more than one count but fewer than ten. This rearrangement joins TRBV6-1 to TRBJ2-1; no clear D. The DNA matches TRBJ2-7 better at its end, which makes the J call doubtful. The germline V gene has CDR1 MNHNS and CDR2 SASEGT. The CDR3 is 13 amino acids. CDR3 amino acids: CASSEGGRYEQYF. The CDR3 DNA sequence: TGTGCCAGCAGTGAAGGTGGCAGGTACGAGCAGTACTTC.

This clonotype has just a few counts. J is TRBJ2-2 and V is TRBV6-1; no definite D call. Germline V lookup: CDR1 MNHNS, CDR2 SASEGT. The CDR3 loop spans 14 amino acids. V dropped 7 bases and J dropped 0 bases, with 9 bases sitting between them. The CDR3 reads CASKEGTNTGELFF. The CDR3 DNA is TGTGCCAGCAAGGAAGGGACGAACACCGGGGAGCTGTTTTTT.

This chain links TRBV6-1 with TRBJ1-1; perhaps TRBD1 as D (5 bases). From germline, CDR1 is MNHNS and CDR2 SASEGT. The V end lost 8 bases, the J end lost 1 base, and 14 bases lay between the germline ends. This CDR3 has 14 amino acids. CDR3 amino acids: CASGKGRGNTEAFF. In DNA form, the CDR3 reads TGTGCCAGCGGTAAGGGACGGGGGAACACTGAAGCTTTCTTT.

The V call is TRBV6-1, the J call TRBJ2-3; 9 bases are shared with TRBD1. V shed 0 bases, J shed 4 bases, and the junction held 5 bases outside the gene matches. CDR3 size: 16 residues. Germline V gene data show CDR1 as MNHNS and CDR2 as SASEGT. CDR3 amino acids: CASSEATGGGADTQYF. For the CDR3, the DNA is TGTGCCAGCAGTGAAGCGACAGGGGGTGGAGCAGATACGCAGTATTTT.

The chain uses TRBV6-5 and TRBJ2-5; D is unresolved. The germline CDR1 and CDR2 sequences are MNHEY and SVGAGI. Trimming pared 0 bases from V and 1 base from J, leaving 3 bases between. This CDR3 has 13 residues. The chain's CDR3 is CASSYSIQETQYF. As DNA, the CDR3 is TGTGCCAGCAGTTACTCGATCCAAGAGACCCAGTACTTC.

This clonotype was counted only a few times. This chain links TRBV7-9 with TRBJ2-1, with 8 bases lining up with TRBD1. Near its end, the DNA agrees better with TRBJ2-5, so the J call may be wrong. The CDR3 consists of 14 residues. The germline CDR1 and CDR2 sequences are SEHNR and FQNEAQ (reference sequence). This CDR3 reads CASSLGTGQETQYF. The CDR3 DNA follows: TGTGCCAGCAGCTTAGGGACAGGGCAAGAGACCCAGTACTTC.

V usage is TRBV6-5 and J usage is TRBJ2-1; D gene uncertain. With 4 bases removed from V and 4 bases from J, the gap between germline ends came to 2 bases. Per germline, CDR1 MNHEY and CDR2 SVGAGI. The CDR3 contains 11 residues. CDR3 coding DNA: TGTGCCAGCAGTTTGTACAATGAGCAGTTCTTC. Translating gives CASSLYNEQFF.

The V and J genes are TRBV7-2 and TRBJ1-2; D is ambiguous. The CDR3 covers 13 residues. Germline V CDR1 and CDR2: SGHTA, FQGNSA. Trimming removed 5 bases at V and 4 bases at J, with 11 bases between. CDR3 residues: CASSLDTSYGYTF. The CDR3 DNA sequence: TGTGCCAGCAGCCTCGACACGAGCTATGGCTACACCTTC.

In this sample, this clonotype turned up once. The gene calls are TRBV10-3 and TRBJ2-2; 9 bases agree with TRBD1. The CDR3 runs 14 residues. Germline V lookup: CDR1 ENHRY, CDR2 SYGVKD. V trimming: 7 bases; J trimming: 6 bases; junction bases outside the gene matches: 6. CDR3 nucleotide sequence: TGTGCCATCAATCGGGACAGGGCGGCCGGGGAGCTGTTTTTT. The encoded protein is CAINRDRAAGELFF.

This clonotype has just a few counts. This sequence joins TRBV10-3 and TRBJ2-1; TRBD2 matches 9 bases. The end of the DNA is better explained by TRBJ2-7, so the J call may be wrong. This CDR3 is built from 13 residues. Germline-derived CDR1 and CDR2 are ENHRY and SYGVKD. CDR3 in amino acids: CAIGIGLASEQYF. CDR3 DNA: TGTGCCATCGGGATAGGACTAGCGTCCGAGCAGTACTTC.

V gene TRBV6-1 combines with J gene TRBJ1-2; 7 bases are a match to TRBD1. The CDR3 is 17 residues long. V shed 1 base, J shed 8 bases, and the junction held 16 bases outside the gene matches. Per germline, CDR1 MNHNS and CDR2 SASEGT. In nucleotides, the CDR3 is TGTGCCAGCAGTGAAGGGGGGTGGAGGACAGGCCCCGAGGGCTACACCTTC. It specifies CASSEGGWRTGPEGYTF.